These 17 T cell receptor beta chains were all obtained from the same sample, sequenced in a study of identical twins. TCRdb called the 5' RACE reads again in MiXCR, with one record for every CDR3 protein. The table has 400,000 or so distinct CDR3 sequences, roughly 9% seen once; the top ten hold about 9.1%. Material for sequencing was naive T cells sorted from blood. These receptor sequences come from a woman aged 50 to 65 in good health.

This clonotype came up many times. The DNA of the CDR3 is TGTGCCAGCAGTGAATTCGCGGGGGACAATCAGCCCCAGCATTTT. Its protein is CASSEFAGDNQPQHF. The gene calls are TRBV25-1 and TRBJ1-5; weak D call: TRBD1 (5 bases). V gave up 1 base and J gave up 3 bases, with 10 bases separating them. The CDR3 is 15 amino acids. CDR1 is MGHDK and CDR2 is SYGVNS in the germline V gene.

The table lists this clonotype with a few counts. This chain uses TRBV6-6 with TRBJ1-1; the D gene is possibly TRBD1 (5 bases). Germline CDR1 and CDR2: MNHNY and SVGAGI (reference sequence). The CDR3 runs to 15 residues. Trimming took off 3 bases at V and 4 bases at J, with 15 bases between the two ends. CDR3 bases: TGTGCCAGCAGTTATGCGCAGGGAACGGCCACTGAAGCTTTCTTT. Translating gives CASSYAQGTATEAFF.

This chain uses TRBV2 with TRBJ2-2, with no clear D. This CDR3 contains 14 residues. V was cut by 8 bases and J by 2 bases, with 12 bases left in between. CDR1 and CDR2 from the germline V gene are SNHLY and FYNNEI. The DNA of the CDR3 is TGTGCCAGCCGTCCGAGGCCCAACACCGGGGAGCTGTTTTTT. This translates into CASRPRPNTGELFF.

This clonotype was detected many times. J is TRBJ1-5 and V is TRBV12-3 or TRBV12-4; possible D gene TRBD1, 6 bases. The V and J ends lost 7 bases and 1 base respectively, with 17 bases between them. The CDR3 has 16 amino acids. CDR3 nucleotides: TGTGCCAGCACCCCCCGGGCAGGGGTCAGCAATCAGCCCCAGCATTTT. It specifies CASTPRAGVSNQPQHF.

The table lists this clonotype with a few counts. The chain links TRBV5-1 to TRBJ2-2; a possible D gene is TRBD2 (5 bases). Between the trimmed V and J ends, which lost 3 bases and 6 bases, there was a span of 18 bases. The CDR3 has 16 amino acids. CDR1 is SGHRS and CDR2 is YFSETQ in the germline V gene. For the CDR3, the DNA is TGCGCCAGCAGCTCGCCCCGAGTCCTTAGCGCCGGGGAGCTGTTTTTT. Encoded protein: CASSSPRVLSAGELFF. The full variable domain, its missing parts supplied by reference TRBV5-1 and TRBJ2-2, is KAGVTQTPRYLIKTRGQQVTLSCSPISGHRSVSWYQQTPGQGLQFLFEYFSETQRNKGNFPGRFSGRQFSNSRSEMNVSTLELGDSALYLCASSSPRVLSAGELFFGEGSRLTVL.

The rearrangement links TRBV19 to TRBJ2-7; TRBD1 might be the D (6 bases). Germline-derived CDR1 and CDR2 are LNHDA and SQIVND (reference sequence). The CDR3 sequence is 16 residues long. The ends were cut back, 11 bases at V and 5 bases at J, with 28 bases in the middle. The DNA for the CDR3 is TGTGCCCGACTGGCGGGCCCCCGGGACACCCTTGACGAGCAGTACGTC. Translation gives CARLAGPRDTLDEQYV.

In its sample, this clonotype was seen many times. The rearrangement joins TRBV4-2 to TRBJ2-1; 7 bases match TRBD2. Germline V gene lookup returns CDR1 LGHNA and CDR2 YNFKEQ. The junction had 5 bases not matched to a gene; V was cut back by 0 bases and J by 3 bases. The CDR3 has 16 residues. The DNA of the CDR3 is TGTGCCAGCAGCCAAGATTTCGCTAGCGGCTACAATGAGCAGTTCTTC. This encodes CASSQDFASGYNEQFF.

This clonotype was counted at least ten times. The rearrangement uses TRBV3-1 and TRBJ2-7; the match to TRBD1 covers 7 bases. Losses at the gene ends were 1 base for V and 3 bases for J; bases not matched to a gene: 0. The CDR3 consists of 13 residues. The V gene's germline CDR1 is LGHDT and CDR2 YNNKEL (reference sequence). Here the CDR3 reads CASSQAGGYEQYF. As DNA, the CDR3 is TGTGCCAGCAGCCAAGCAGGGGGCTACGAGCAGTACTTC.

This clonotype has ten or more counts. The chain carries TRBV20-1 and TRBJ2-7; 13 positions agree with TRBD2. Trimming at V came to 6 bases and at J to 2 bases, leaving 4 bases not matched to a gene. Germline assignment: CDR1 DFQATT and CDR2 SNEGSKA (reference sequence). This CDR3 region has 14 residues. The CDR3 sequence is CSAGTSGTAYEQYF. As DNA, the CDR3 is TGCAGTGCAGGGACTAGCGGGACCGCCTACGAGCAGTACTTC.

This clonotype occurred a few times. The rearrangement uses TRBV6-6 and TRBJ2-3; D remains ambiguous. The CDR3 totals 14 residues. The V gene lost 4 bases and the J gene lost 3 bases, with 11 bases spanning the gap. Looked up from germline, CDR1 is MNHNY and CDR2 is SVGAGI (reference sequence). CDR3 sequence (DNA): TGTGCCAGCAGTTTCCCCGCTAGGACAGATACGCAGTATTTT. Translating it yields CASSFPARTDTQYF.

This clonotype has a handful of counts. The CDR3 DNA is TGTGCCAGCAGTGACGGGACAGGGGTTTCGGATGAAAAACTGTTTTTT. This gives the protein CASSDGTGVSDEKLFF. The chain carries TRBV6-1 and TRBJ1-4; 10 bases map to TRBD1. V shed 3 bases, J shed 6 bases, and the junction held 7 bases outside the gene matches. Per germline, CDR1 MNHNS and CDR2 SASEGT. The CDR3 is made up of 16 amino acids.

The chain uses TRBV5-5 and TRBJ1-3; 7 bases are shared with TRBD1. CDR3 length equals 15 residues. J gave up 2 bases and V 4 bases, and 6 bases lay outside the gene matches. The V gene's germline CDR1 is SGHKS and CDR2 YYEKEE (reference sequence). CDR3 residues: CASSRDRLTGNTIYF. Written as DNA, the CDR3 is TGTGCCAGCAGCCGGGACAGACTCACTGGAAACACCATATATTTT.

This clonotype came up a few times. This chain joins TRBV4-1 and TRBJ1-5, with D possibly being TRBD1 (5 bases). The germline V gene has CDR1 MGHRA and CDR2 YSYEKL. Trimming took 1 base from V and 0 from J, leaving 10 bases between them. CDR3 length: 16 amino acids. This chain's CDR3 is CASSQGGFISNQPQHF. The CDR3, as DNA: TGCGCCAGCAGCCAAGGGGGGTTTATTAGCAATCAGCCCCAGCATTTT.

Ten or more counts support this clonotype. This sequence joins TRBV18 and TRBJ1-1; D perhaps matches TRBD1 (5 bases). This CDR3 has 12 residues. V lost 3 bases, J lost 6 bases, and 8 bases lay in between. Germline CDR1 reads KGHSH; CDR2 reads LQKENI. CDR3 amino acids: CASSPTGPEAFF. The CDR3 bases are TGTGCCAGCTCACCTACGGGACCTGAAGCTTTCTTT.

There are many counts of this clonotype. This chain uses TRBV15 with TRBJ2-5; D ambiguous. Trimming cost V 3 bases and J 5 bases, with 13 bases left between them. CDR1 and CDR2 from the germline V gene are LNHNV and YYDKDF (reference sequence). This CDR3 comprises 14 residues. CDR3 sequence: CATSSGLASETQYF. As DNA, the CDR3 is TGTGCCACCAGCAGCGGTTTGGCGAGTGAGACCCAGTACTTC.

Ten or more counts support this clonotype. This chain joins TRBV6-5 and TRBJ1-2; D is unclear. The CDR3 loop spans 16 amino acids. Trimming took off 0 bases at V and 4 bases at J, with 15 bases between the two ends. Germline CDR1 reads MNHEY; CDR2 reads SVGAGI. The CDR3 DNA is TGTGCCAGCAGTTACTCGATGTGGCAGGCGGCCTATGGCTACACCTTC. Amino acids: CASSYSMWQAAYGYTF.

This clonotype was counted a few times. The CDR3 DNA sequence: TGTGCCAGCAGTTTATCCTTCGACAGGTCCTTAACAGATACGCAGTATTTT. This codes for CASSLSFDRSLTDTQYF. The genes are TRBV27 and TRBJ2-3; D is possibly TRBD1 (6 bases). The CDR3 is 17 amino acids. Germline CDR1 MNHEY, CDR2 SMNVEV (reference sequence). With 0 bases removed from V and 3 bases from J, the gap between germline ends came to 16 bases.